This TCR beta chain was recorded in a study of T cells after posttransplantation cyclophosphamide. In the case of this clone: Its antigen remains unknown.

Study findings and constraints: Later post-transplant blood repertoires were often dominated by donor CD8+ memory clones. After PTCy, TRB diversity resembled that of CNI/methotrexate controls. Tissue-infiltrating T cells from skin or gut overlapped little with blood T cells.

A marrow graft followed busulfan-fludarabine conditioning, with cyclophosphamide on days +3 and +4. The protocol was immunoSEQ multiplex PCR, while the TCRdb copy is restricted to in-frame clones and leaves out a portion. The sample records around 7,000 clones, 92% being singletons. The CDR3 loop spans 14 amino acids. Germline CDR1 reads MNHEY; CDR2 reads SMNVEV (reference sequence). V trimming: 8 bases; J trimming: 4 bases; junction bases outside the gene matches: 6. The TCR was taken from a female patient aged 50-59 years who received an allogeneic stem cell transplant from a related donor, was CMV-positive, and had no GVHD. A subset of T cells may come from the graft donor. Sample: PBMCs, taken 1404 days after allogeneic stem cell transplant with posttransplant cyclophosphamide. The chain uses TRBV27 and TRBJ2-7; 12 bases match TRBD2. CDR3 bases: TGTGCCAGCGGGTGGACTAGCGGGACATACGAGCAGTACTTC. Its translation: CASGWTSGTYEQYF.